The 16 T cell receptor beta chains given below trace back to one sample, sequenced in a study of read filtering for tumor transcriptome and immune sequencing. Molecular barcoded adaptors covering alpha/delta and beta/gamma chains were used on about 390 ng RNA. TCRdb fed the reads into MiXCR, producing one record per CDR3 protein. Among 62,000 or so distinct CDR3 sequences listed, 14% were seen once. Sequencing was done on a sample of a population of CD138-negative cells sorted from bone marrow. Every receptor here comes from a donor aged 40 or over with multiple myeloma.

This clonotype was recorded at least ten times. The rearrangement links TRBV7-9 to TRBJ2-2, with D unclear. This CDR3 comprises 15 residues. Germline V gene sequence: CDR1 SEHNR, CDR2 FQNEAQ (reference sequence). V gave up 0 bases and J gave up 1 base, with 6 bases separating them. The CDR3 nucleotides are TGTGCCAGCAGCTTAGCCCTTCAGAACACCGGGGAGCTGTTTTTT. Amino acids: CASSLALQNTGELFF. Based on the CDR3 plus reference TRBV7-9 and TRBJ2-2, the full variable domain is DTGVSQNPRHKITKRGQNVTFRCDPISEHNRLYWYRQTLGQGPEFLTYFQNEAQLEKSRLLSDRFSAERPKGSFSTLEIQRTEQGDSAMYLCASSLALQNTGELFFGEGSRLTVL.

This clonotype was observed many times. The CDR3 DNA reads as TGTGCCAGCAGCGGTACAGGGGTCACTGAAGCTTTCTTT. This gives the protein CASSGTGVTEAFF. V is TRBV9 and J is TRBJ1-1, with 7 bases fitting TRBD1. The CDR3 has 13 amino acids. V lost 3 bases, J lost 4 bases, and 3 bases stayed unmatched. Germline lookup yields CDR1 SGDLS and CDR2 YYNGEE.

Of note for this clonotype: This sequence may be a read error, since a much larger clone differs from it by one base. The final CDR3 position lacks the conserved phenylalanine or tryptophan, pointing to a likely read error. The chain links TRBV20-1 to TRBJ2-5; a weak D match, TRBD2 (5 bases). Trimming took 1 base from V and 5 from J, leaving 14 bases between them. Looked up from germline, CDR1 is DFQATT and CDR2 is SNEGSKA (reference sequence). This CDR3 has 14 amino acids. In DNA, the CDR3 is TGCAGTGCTAGAGTAGGCGGGCGCACGGAGACCCAGTACCTC. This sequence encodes CSARVGGRTETQYL.

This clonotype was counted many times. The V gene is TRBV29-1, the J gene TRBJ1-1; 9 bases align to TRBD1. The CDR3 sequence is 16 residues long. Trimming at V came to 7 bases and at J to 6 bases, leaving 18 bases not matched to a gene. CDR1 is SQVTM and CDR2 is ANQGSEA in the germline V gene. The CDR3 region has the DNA TGCAGCGCCCCACCGGGACAGGGTACTCTGGGAGCTGAAGCTTTCTTT. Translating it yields CSAPPGQGTLGAEAFF.

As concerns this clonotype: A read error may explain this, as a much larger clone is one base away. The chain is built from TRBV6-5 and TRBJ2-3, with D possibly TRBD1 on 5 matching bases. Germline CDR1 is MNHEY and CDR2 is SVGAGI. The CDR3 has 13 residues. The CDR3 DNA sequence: TGTGCCAGCAGTTACTTTGCCACAGGTACGCAGTATTTT. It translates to CASSYFATGTQYF.

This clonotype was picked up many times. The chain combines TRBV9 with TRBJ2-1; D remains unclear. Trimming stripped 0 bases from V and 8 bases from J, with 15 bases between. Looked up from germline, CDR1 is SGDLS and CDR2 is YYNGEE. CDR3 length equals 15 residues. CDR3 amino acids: CASSVGDSLIYEQFF. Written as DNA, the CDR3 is TGTGCCAGCAGCGTAGGTGATAGCCTGATATATGAGCAGTTCTTC.

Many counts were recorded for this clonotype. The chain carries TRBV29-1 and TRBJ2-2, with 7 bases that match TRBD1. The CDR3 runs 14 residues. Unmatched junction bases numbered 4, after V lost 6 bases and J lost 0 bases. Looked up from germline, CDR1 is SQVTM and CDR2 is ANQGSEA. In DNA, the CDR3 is TGCAGCGTGGGGACAGCCGCGAACACCGGGGAGCTGTTTTTT. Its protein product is CSVGTAANTGELFF.

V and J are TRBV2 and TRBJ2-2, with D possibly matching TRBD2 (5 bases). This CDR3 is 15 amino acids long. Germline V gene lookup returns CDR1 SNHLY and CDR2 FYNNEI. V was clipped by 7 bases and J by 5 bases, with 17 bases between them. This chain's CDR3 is CASTSTRTGTGELFF. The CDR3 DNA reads TGTGCCAGCACCTCTACTAGGACGGGGACCGGGGAGCTGTTTTTT.

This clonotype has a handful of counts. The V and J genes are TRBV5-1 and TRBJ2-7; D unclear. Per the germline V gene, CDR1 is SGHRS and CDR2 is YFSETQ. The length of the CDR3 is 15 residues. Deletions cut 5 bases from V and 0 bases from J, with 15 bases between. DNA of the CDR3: TGCGCCAGCAGGAGAAGTGGAAAGAGCTCCTACGAGCAGTACTTC. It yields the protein CASRRSGKSSYEQYF.

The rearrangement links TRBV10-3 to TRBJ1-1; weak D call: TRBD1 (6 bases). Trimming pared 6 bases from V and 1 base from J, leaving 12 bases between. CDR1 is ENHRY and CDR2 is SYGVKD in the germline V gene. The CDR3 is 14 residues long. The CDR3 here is CAIRRRQENTEAFF. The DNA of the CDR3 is TGTGCCATCAGGCGACGACAGGAGAACACTGAAGCTTTCTTT.

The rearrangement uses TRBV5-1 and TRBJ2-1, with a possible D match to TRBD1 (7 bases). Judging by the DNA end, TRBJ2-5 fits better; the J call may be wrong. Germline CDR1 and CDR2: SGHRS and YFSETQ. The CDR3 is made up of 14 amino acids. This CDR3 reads CASSRRGREETQYF. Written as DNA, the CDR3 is TGCGCCAGCAGCCGGAGGGGGCGGGAAGAGACCCAGTACTTC.

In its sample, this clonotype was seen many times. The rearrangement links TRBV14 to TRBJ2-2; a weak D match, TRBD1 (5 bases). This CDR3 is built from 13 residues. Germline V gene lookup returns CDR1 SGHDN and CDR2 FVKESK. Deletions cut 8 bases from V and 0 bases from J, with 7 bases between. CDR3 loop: CASEQANTGELFF. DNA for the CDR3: TGTGCCAGCGAACAGGCGAACACCGGGGAGCTGTTTTTT.

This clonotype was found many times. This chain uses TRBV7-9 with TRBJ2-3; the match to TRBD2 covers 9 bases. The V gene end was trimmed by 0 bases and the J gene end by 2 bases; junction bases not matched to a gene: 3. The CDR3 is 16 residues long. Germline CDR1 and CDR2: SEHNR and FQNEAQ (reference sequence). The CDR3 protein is CASSLASSGNTDTQYF. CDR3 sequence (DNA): TGTGCCAGCAGCTTAGCATCTAGCGGGAACACAGATACGCAGTATTTT.

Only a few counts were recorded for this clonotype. CDR3 protein: CSVATSTDTQYF. CDR3 bases: TGCAGCGTCGCAACTAGCACAGATACGCAGTATTTT. The rearrangement uses TRBV29-1 and TRBJ2-3; D is uncertain. This CDR3 region has 12 residues. V was trimmed by 6 bases and J by 0 bases, leaving 7 bases between them. From germline, CDR1 is SQVTM and CDR2 ANQGSEA.

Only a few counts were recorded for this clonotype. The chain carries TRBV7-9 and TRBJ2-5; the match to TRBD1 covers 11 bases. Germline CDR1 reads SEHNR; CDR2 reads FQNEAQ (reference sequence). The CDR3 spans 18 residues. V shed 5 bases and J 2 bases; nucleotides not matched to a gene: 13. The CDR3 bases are TGTGCCAGCAGCCCACAGGTCGGACAGGGGGCGCGGCAAGAGACCCAGTACTTC. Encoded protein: CASSPQVGQGARQETQYF.

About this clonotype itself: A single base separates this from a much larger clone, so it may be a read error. The CDR3 DNA sequence: TGCAGTGCACAGGCCAGAGGTATAGAAGCTTTCTTT. Translating gives CSAQARGIEAFF. The V gene is TRBV20-1, the J gene TRBJ1-1; perhaps TRBD1 as D (5 bases). Germline V CDR1 and CDR2: DFQATT, SNEGSKA (reference sequence). The CDR3 runs 12 residues. With 6 bases removed from V and 8 bases from J, the gap between germline ends came to 16 bases.